These T cell receptor beta chains were read from a single sample in a study of blood T cell repertoires in COVID-19. The table came from immunoSEQ multiplex PCR; TCRdb's copy has only in-frame clones and leaves some out. The table lists 310,000 or so clones, 87% of them singletons, with approximately 9.3% in the top ten. The sequencing input was peripheral blood. These receptors were taken from a man in his thirties or forties with COVID-19, enrolled during active disease. CDR3s include the opening cysteine and the closing phenylalanine or tryptophan. The D gene is left open where the match is weak. Clone size is not always given. Where it is, it says once, few, many or a class for expanded clones.

CDR3 protein	CDR3 DNA	V gene	J gene	clone size	D gene
CATSRPPGLYQEGYTF	TGTGCCACCAGCAGACCCCCGGGACTCTACCAGGAAGGCTACACCTTC	TRBV15	TRBJ1-2	once	.
CASSTGMWKNSPLHF	TGTGCCAGTAGTACAGGGATGTGGAAGAATTCACCCCTCCACTTT	TRBV19	TRBJ1-6	.	.
CASSPPGGSSYNEQFF	TGTGCCAGCTCACCACCGGGGGGGAGCTCCTACAATGAGCAGTTCTTC	TRBV18	TRBJ2-1	.	TRBD2
CASSPPSVETQYF	TGTGCCAGCTCACCACCTAGCGTCGAGACCCAGTACTTC	TRBV18	TRBJ2-5	.	.
CATRTGGQYEQYF	TGTGCCACCCGGACAGGGGGCCAATACGAGCAGTACTTC	TRBV7-2	TRBJ2-7	.	TRBD1
CASSVEGGAYNEQFF	TGTGCCAGCAGCGTAGAGGGAGGGGCCTACAATGAGCAGTTCTTC	TRBV9	TRBJ2-1	.	TRBD2
CASGRVEQYF	TGTGCCAGCGGCCGGGTTGAGCAGTACTTC	TRBV28	TRBJ2-7	.	.
CASTKGQGNEQFF	TGTGCCAGCACGAAGGGACAGGGCAATGAGCAGTTCTTC	TRBV2	TRBJ2-1	.	TRBD1
CASSAVSELQETQYF	TGTGCCAGCAGTGCAGTCTCGGAGCTCCAAGAGACCCAGTACTTC	TRBV28	TRBJ2-5	.	.
CASSPWTGGAEQYF	TGTGCCAGCAGCCCTTGGACAGGGGGAGCCGAGCAGTACTTC	TRBV3-1/TRBV3-2	TRBJ2-7	.	TRBD1
CASGSGTYNEQFF	TGTGCCAGCGGAAGCGGGACCTACAATGAGCAGTTCTTC	TRBV28	TRBJ2-1	.	TRBD2
CASSLPGGSGELFF	TGTGCCAGCAGTCTTCCCGGGGGATCCGGGGAGCTGTTTTTT	TRBV27	TRBJ2-2	.	.
CASRQGWGFTDTQYF	TGTGCCAGCAGGCAGGGGTGGGGATTCACAGATACGCAGTATTTT	TRBV7-8	TRBJ2-3	.	.
CASSQAVSSTDTQYF	TGTGCCAGCAGCCAAGCGGTCTCTAGCACAGATACGCAGTATTTT	TRBV5-5	TRBJ2-3	.	.
CASSGTATNEKLFF	TGTGCCAGTAGTGGGACAGCAACTAATGAAAAACTGTTTTTT	TRBV19	TRBJ1-4	.	TRBD1
CASSLVAGISTDTQYF	TGTGCCAGCAGCTTAGTGGCGGGTATAAGCACAGATACGCAGTATTTT	TRBV7-8	TRBJ2-3	once	.
CASSSDRAGYNEQFF	TGTGCCAGCAGCTCTGACAGGGCGGGGTACAATGAGCAGTTCTTC	TRBV7-3	TRBJ2-1	.	.
CASSLGAIGMRSPHNEQFF	TGTGCCAGCAGCTTAGGCGCTATAGGAATGAGGTCTCCCCACAATGAGCAGTTCTTC	TRBV7-6	TRBJ2-1	many	.
CASSHQGEGTDTQYF	TGCGCCAGCAGCCACCAAGGGGAAGGAACAGATACGCAGTATTTT	TRBV4-1	TRBJ2-3	.	.
CASSSTKEQPQHF	TGTGCCAGCAGCTCCACAAAGGAGCAGCCCCAGCATTTT	TRBV7-2	TRBJ1-5	.	.
CASSSRSGSYNEQFF	TGTGCCAGCAGCTCCAGGTCTGGCTCCTACAATGAGCAGTTCTTC	TRBV13	TRBJ2-1	.	.
CASAFDRGLYEQYF	TGTGCCAGCGCCTTCGACAGGGGGCTCTACGAGCAGTACTTC	TRBV28	TRBJ2-7	.	TRBD1
CASSPGTGSWNTEAFF	TGTGCCAGCAGTCCCGGGACAGGTTCGTGGAACACTGAAGCTTTCTTT	TRBV6-2/TRBV6-3	TRBJ1-1	.	TRBD1
CASNILVASGNNEQFF	TGTGCCAGCAATATCCTTGTCGCTAGCGGGAACAATGAGCAGTTCTTC	TRBV28	TRBJ2-1	.	TRBD2
CASWGQGIYSNQPQHF	TGTGCCAGCTGGGGACAGGGGATTTATAGCAATCAGCCCCAGCATTTT	TRBV27	TRBJ1-5	few	TRBD1
CAWSGGRGSYEQYF	TGTGCCTGGAGTGGGGGCAGGGGCTCCTACGAGCAGTACTTC	TRBV30	TRBJ2-7	few	.
CASSLTGATGELFF	TGTGCCAGCAGTTTGACAGGGGCGACCGGGGAGCTGTTTTTT	TRBV28	TRBJ2-2	few	TRBD1
CASSAAGTPTYEQYF	TGCGCCAGCAGCGCCGCCGGGACACCGACCTACGAGCAGTACTTC	TRBV5-1	TRBJ2-7	.	.
CASTQAGDPNTEAFF	TGTGCCAGTACCCAAGCGGGGGACCCGAACACTGAAGCTTTCTTT	TRBV19	TRBJ1-1	.	.
CASSPRTRTNHEQFF	TGTGCCAGCTCACCACGAACTAGGACCAACCATGAGCAGTTCTTC	TRBV18	TRBJ2-1	.	.
CASSLQINYGYTF	TGTGCCAGCAGCCTACAGATCAACTATGGCTACACCTTC	TRBV3-1/TRBV3-2	TRBJ1-2	.	.
CASSLARGKSGYEQYF	TGTGCCAGCAGCTTAGCGCGGGGGAAAAGCGGATACGAGCAGTACTTC	TRBV7-2	TRBJ2-7	.	TRBD2
CASIAWDSTTDTQYF	TGTGCCAGCATCGCATGGGACAGTACCACAGATACGCAGTATTTT	TRBV2	TRBJ2-3	.	TRBD1
CASVWDSPYSPLHF	TGTGCCAGCGTATGGGACAGTCCGTATTCACCCCTCCACTTT	TRBV6-5	TRBJ1-6	.	TRBD1
CASSQDPGGNQPQHF	TGCGCCAGCAGCCAAGATCCGGGGGGCAATCAGCCCCAGCATTTT	TRBV4-1	TRBJ1-5	once	.
CASSGIAFSGNTIYF	TGTGCCAGCAGTGGGATAGCATTCTCTGGAAACACCATATATTTT	TRBV25-1	TRBJ1-3	.	.
CASSQDREGASNTGELFF	TGTGCCAGCAGCCAAGATCGGGAAGGTGCCTCGAACACCGGGGAGCTGTTTTTT	TRBV4-2	TRBJ2-2	.	.
CASSLGRGYSYEQYF	TGTGCCAGCAGCTTAGGTCGGGGTTACTCCTACGAGCAGTACTTC	TRBV11-2	TRBJ2-7	.	.